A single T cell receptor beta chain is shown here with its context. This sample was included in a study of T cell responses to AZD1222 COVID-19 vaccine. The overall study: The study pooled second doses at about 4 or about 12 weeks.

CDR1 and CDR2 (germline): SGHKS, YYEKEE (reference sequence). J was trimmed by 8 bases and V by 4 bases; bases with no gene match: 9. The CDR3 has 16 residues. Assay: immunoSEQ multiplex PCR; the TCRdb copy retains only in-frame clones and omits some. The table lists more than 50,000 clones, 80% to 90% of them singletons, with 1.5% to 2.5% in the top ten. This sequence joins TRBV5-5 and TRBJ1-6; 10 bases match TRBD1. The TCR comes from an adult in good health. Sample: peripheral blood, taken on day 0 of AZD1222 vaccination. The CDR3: CASSLLLGTGDSPLHF. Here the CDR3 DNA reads TGTGCCAGCAGCCTCCTGCTGGGGACAGGGGATTCACCCCTCCACTTT.